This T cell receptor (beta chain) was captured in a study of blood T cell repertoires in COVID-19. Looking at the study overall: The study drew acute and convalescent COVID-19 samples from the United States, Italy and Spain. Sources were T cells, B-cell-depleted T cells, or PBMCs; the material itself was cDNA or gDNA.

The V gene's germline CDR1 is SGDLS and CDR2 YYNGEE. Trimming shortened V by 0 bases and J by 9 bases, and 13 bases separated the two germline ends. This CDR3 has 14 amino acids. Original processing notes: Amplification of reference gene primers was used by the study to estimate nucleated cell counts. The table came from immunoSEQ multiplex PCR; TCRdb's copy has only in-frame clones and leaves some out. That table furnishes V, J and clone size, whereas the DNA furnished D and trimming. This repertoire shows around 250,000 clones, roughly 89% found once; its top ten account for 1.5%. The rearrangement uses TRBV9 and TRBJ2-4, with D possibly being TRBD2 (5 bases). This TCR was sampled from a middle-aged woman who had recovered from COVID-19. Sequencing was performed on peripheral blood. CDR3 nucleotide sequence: TGTGCCAGCAGCGTAGCCGATACCGGAGGCATTCAGTACTTC. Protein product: CASSVADTGGIQYF.